The clone carrying this T cell receptor (beta chain) has a handful of counts. What it binds is not known. Via MiXCR, TCRdb re-called the reads, giving one row per CDR3 protein. The sample records about 130,000 distinct CDR3 sequences, approximately 24% being singletons. The sample is drawn from a study of T cell repertoires in cytomegalovirus infection. Overall study: From public TCR beta signatures came an indication of both CMV infection and matching HLA type. General study points: HLA-C-restricted CMV clonotypes gave the most frequent clonotype in two of eight donors. Identification of carriers of CMV plus the relevant HLA was achieved through cumulative public TCR beta family frequency.

The sequence was obtained from a human donor in good health (CMV status not recorded). Some clones in this sample may be carry-over from other donors' samples. Source material: PBMCs, sequenced either directly or after in vitro stimulation (not recorded which).

CDR3 DNA: TGTGCCAGTAGTATAGGACGTCGGGGGGCTAGCAATCAGCCCCAGCATTTT. Encoded protein: CASSIGRRGASNQPQHF. This sequence joins TRBV19 and TRBJ1-5; the D gene is possibly TRBD1 (6 bases). Deletions cut 1 base from V and 0 bases from J, with 13 bases between. This CDR3 comprises 17 residues. Germline values: CDR1 LNHDA, CDR2 SQIVND (reference sequence).